This record covers a single TCR beta chain. The sample comes from a study of control samples from healthy donors and cancer patients. This CDR3 has 15 amino acids. Germline V gives CDR1 SGHKS, CDR2 YYEKEE (reference sequence). The V segment lost 1 base and the J segment 0 bases; nucleotides outside the gene matches: 3. The repertoire was sequenced with immunoSEQ multiplex PCR; TCRdb's copy has only in-frame clones and lacks some. This sample carries around 72,000 clones, roughly 82% of them seen once, and the ten largest clones take about 15%. V usage is TRBV5-5 and J usage is TRBJ2-7, with 8 bases that match TRBD2. The sample was blood. The TCR sequence derives from a man aged 50 to 60 in good health. CDR3 in amino acids: CASSLSSGSSYEQYF. The CDR3 region has the DNA TGTGCCAGCAGCTTGTCCAGCGGGAGCTCCTACGAGCAGTACTTC.